These T cell receptor beta chains were read from a single sample in a study of T cells in Graves' hyperthyroidism and ophthalmopathy. TCRdb ran MiXCR on the multiplex PCR reads and lists one entry per CDR3 protein. This sample has over 400,000 distinct CDR3 sequences, with less than 25% found just once. The sequencing sample was made of blood. These receptors originate from a woman aged 65 to 85 with Graves' ophthalmopathy. Both conserved end residues are part of each CDR3. D genes are given only for firm matches. Rows may omit the clone size; those that give it use once, few, many or a size class.

TRBV6-2/TRBV6-3,once,TRBJ1-2,.,CASSSRPSNYGYTF
TRBV27,few,TRBJ2-5,.,CASSAPGVQETQYF
TRBV7-2,many,TRBJ2-1,.,CASSSGGGNYNEQFF
TRBV6-1,.,TRBJ1-3,.,CASSDKNRAGNTIYF
TRBV5-1,few,TRBJ2-5,.,CASSPGVGQTQYF
TRBV6-8,.,TRBJ2-3,.,CASSYSMTSGTPKADTQYF
TRBV12-3/TRBV12-4,many,TRBJ1-4,.,CASSLSRSNEKLFF
TRBV5-1,few,TRBJ1-1,.,CASSLRWNTEAFF
TRBV2,many,TRBJ2-7,TRBD1,CASRDRGAYEQYF
TRBV7-8,many,TRBJ2-7,.,CASSLGFRDPEYEQYF
TRBV18,.,TRBJ1-1,.,CASSPPGSVTEAFF
TRBV19,few,TRBJ1-1,.,CATQGRHTEAFF
TRBV29-1,.,TRBJ2-3,TRBD1,CSVGTGVTDTQYF
TRBV12-3/TRBV12-4,.,TRBJ1-5,.,CASRRQIGPQHF
TRBV29-1,.,TRBJ2-3,.,CSVQLNAQSDTQYF
TRBV6-1,few,TRBJ2-1,.,CASSLWTDNEQFF
TRBV30,few,TRBJ2-1,TRBD2,CAWSSLRTSGRGNEQFF
TRBV4-1,.,TRBJ1-5,.,CASSHAEKGGASNQPQHF
TRBV11-1,many,TRBJ2-7,.,CASSPPAGEQYF
TRBV30,many,TRBJ1-4,.,CAWSQRFEKLFF
TRBV9,.,TRBJ2-1,.,CASSVESAGNEQFF
TRBV6-1,few,TRBJ2-5,TRBD2,CASKTQAGGETQYF
TRBV28,many,TRBJ2-7,TRBD1,CASSTIGTGLYEQYF